A selection of T cell receptor beta chains follows, all from one sample in a study of vaccination and CD4 T cells after COVID-19. A single record per CDR3 protein comes from TCRdb applying MiXCR to the PCR reads. The table shows roughly 10,000 distinct CDR3 sequences, with less than 70% occurring only once. These TCRs are of unknown antigen specificity. Specimen: CD4+ T cells from blood, cultured in vitro. All receptors come from a human donor who had recovered from COVID-19. Each CDR3 is given with its conserved first and last residue. D genes are given only for firm matches. Rows give clone size only sometimes, using once, few, many, or a class for an expanded clone.

D	J	size	V	CDR3	DNA
.	TRBJ2-7	.	TRBV7-3	CASSLTWLASYEQYF	TGTGCCAGCAGCTTAACGTGGCTAGCCTCCTACGAGCAGTACTTC
.	TRBJ1-5	few	TRBV19	CASKGSNQPQHF	TGTGCCAGTAAGGGCTCCAATCAGCCCCAGCATTTT
.	TRBJ2-7	few	TRBV7-6	CASSLGQRAYEQYF	TGTGCCAGCAGCTTAGGCCAGAGAGCCTACGAGCAGTACTTC
TRBD1	TRBJ1-6	.	TRBV2	CASRDRGGNSPLHF	TGTGCCAGCAGGGACAGGGGCGGTAATTCACCCCTCCACTTT
.	TRBJ1-5	.	TRBV28	CASRQHREEQPQHF	TGTGCCAGCAGGCAACACAGGGAGGAGCAGCCCCAGCATTTT
TRBD2	TRBJ2-5	few	TRBV24-1	CATSDSGTSGSQAQYF	TGTGCCACCAGTGATTCCGGGACTAGCGGGTCCCAAGCCCAGTACTTC
.	TRBJ1-2	few	TRBV6-5	CASSLWQGNRYTF	TGTGCCAGCAGTTTATGGCAGGGTAATCGCTACACCTTC
.	TRBJ1-6	medium-sized	TRBV5-1	CASSREGPRRYNSPLHF	TGCGCCAGCAGCCGAGAGGGCCCGCGACGCTACAATTCACCCCTCCACTTT
.	TRBJ1-5	.	TRBV6-1	CASRRGRGESNQPQHF	TGTGCCAGCAGGAGGGGTCGGGGGGAGAGCAATCAGCCCCAGCATTTT
TRBD2	TRBJ2-3	.	TRBV5-4	CASSHDRGSGSPSDTQYF	TGTGCCAGCAGCCATGATCGTGGGAGCGGGAGCCCTTCTGATACGCAGTATTTT
.	TRBJ1-1	few	TRBV11-2	CASSLNTEAFF	TGTGCCAGCAGCTTAAACACTGAAGCTTTCTTT
TRBD2	TRBJ2-7	.	TRBV6-1	CASSELASGKYEQYF	TGTGCCAGCAGTGAACTGGCTAGCGGGAAATACGAGCAGTACTTC
.	TRBJ1-2	few	TRBV20-1	CSARDGGDSTNYGYTF	TGCAGTGCTAGAGATGGGGGGGACTCCACTAACTATGGCTACACCTTC
TRBD2	TRBJ2-3	once	TRBV27	CASSSASGVTQYF	TGTGCCAGCAGTTCAGCTAGCGGGGTTACGCAGTATTTT
.	TRBJ1-2	.	TRBV9	CASSVVAGRDGYTF	TGTGCCAGCAGCGTAGTGGCAGGGCGAGATGGCTACACCTTC
.	TRBJ1-1	few	TRBV2	CASSPDTWSRTEAFF	TGTGCCAGCAGTCCCGACACCTGGTCGAGGACTGAAGCTTTCTTT
TRBD2	TRBJ2-7	.	TRBV28	CASSLGGPGLASEQYF	TGTGCCAGCAGTTTAGGGGGTCCGGGACTAGCTTCCGAGCAGTACTTC
TRBD1	TRBJ1-1	.	TRBV20-1	CSASEDRGLMNTEAFF	TGCAGTGCTAGTGAAGACAGGGGGTTAATGAACACTGAAGCTTTCTTT
TRBD1	TRBJ1-1	few	TRBV7-8	CASSLTGGTEAFF	TGTGCCAGCAGCTTAACAGGGGGCACTGAAGCTTTCTTT
TRBD1	TRBJ1-2	few	TRBV19	CASSRGRLGVTGYTF	TGTGCCAGTAGCAGGGGGCGCCTCGGGGTTACTGGCTACACCTTC
TRBD2	TRBJ2-7	.	TRBV12-3/TRBV12-4	CASSFHTSGSSGQYF	TGTGCCAGCAGTTTTCACACTAGCGGGAGTTCGGGGCAGTACTTC
TRBD1	TRBJ1-4	.	TRBV2	CASEGAVGQKLFF	TGTGCCAGCGAGGGGGCAGTCGGGCAAAAACTGTTTTTT
.	TRBJ1-2	.	TRBV6-1	CASGRESSNYGYTF	TGTGCCAGTGGGCGTGAGTCAAGCAACTATGGCTACACCTTC
TRBD1	TRBJ1-1	.	TRBV24-1	CATSSSGGGAFF	TGTGCCACCAGCTCTTCAGGGGGGGGGGCTTTCTTT
.	TRBJ2-5	.	TRBV20-1	CSAHKGPQETQYF	TGCAGTGCCCATAAGGGACCGCAAGAGACCCAGTACTTC
TRBD2	TRBJ2-1	.	TRBV7-6	CASSFSPGGPGEQFF	TGTGCCAGCAGCTTTAGTCCGGGAGGGCCCGGTGAGCAGTTCTTC